This T cell receptor beta chain is from a study of T cell changes during pregnancy in multiple sclerosis. Clones were sequenced by immunoSEQ multiplex PCR, and TCRdb holds only the in-frame ones, with some missing. The sample lists tens of thousands of clones, roughly 91% seen once, with under 3.5% in the top ten. With 8 bases removed from V and 1 base from J, the gap between germline ends came to 9 bases. CDR1 and CDR2 (germline): SQVTM, ANQGSEA. The length of the CDR3 is 12 residues. This rearrangement joins TRBV29-1 to TRBJ2-1, with a tentative D call TRBD1 (5 bases). The sequences come from CD4+ T cells from peripheral blood mononuclear cells, collected in the first trimester of pregnancy. The source of this sequence is a female donor in good health, enrolled as a control in a pregnancy study. CDR3 amino acids: CSIGASYNEQFF. The CDR3 DNA reads as TGCAGCATTGGGGCTTCCTACAATGAGCAGTTCTTC.